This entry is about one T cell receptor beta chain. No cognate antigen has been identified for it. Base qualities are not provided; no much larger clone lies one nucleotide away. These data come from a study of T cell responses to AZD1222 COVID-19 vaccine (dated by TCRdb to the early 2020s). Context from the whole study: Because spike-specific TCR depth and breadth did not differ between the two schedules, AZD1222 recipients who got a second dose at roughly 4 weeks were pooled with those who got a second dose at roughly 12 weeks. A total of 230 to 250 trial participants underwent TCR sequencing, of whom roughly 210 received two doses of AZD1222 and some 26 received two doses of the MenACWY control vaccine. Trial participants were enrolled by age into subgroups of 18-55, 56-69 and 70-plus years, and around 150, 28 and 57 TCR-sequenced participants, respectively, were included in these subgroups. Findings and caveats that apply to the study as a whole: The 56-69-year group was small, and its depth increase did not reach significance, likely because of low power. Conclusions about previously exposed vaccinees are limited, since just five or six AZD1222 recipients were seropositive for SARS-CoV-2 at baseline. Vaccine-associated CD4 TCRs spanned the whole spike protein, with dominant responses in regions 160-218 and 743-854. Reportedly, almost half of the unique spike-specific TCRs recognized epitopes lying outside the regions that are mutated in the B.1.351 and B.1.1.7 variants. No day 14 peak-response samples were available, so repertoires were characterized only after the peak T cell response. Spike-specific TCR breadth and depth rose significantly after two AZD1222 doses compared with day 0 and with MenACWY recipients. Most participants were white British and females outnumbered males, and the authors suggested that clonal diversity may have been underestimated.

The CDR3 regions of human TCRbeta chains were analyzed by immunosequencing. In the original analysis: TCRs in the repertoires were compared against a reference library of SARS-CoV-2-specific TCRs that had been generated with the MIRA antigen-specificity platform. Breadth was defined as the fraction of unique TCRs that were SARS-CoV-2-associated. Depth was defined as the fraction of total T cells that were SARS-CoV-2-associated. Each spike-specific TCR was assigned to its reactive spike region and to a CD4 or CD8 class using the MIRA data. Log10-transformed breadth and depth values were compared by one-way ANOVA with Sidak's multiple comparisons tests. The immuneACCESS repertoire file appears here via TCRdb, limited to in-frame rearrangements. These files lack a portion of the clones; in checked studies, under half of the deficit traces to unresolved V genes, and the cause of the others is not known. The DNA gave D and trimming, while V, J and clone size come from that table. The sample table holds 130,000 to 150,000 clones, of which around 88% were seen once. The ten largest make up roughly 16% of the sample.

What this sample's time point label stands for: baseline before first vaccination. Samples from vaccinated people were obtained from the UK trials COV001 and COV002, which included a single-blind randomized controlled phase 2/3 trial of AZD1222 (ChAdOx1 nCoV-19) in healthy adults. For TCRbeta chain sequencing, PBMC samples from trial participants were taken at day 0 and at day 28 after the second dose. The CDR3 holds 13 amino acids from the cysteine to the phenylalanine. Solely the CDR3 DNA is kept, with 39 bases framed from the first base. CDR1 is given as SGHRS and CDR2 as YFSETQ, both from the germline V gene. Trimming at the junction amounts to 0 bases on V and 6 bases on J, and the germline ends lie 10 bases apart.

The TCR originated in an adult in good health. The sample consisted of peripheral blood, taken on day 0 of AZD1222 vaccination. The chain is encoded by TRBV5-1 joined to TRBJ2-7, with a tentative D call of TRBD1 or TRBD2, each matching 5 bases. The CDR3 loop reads CASSLERGREQYF. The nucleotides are TGCGCCAGCAGCTTGGAGAGGGGTCGCGAGCAGTACTTC.